The present entry profiles one TCR beta chain with its context. Original processing notes: Amplified reference gene primers provided the basis for estimating nucleated cell counts. This table comes from immunoSEQ multiplex PCR, and its TCRdb copy is limited to in-frame clones, with some not included. V, J and clone size are taken as reported in that table, and D and trimming were inferred from the DNA itself. Counted here are fewer than 500,000 clones, about 89% occurring once; the ten biggest clones make up roughly 4%. These data originate in a study of blood T cell repertoires in COVID-19. Study as a whole: Researchers got acute and convalescent COVID-19 samples from the United States, Italy and Spain. T cells, B-cell-depleted T cells, or PBMCs provided the cDNA or gDNA that served as material.

With 3 bases removed from V and 4 bases from J, the gap between germline ends came to 9 bases. Germline lookup yields CDR1 SGHTA and CDR2 FQGTGA. The length of the CDR3 is 13 residues. This sequence was found in a woman under 40 with acute or convalescent COVID-19. The sample consisted of peripheral blood. This sequence joins TRBV7-3 and TRBJ1-1; D gene ambiguous. CDR3 residues: CASSFSESTEAFF. DNA for the CDR3: TGTGCCAGCAGCTTCAGTGAAAGCACTGAAGCTTTCTTT. Variable domain in full (rest from reference TRBV7-3 and TRBJ1-1): GAGVSQTPSNKVTEKGKYVELRCDPISGHTALYWYRQSLGQGPEFLIYFQGTGAADDSGLPNDRFFAVRPEGSVSTLKIQRTERGDSAVYLCASSFSESTEAFFGQGTRLTVV.